This T cell receptor (beta chain) originates from a study of blood T cells in healthy people across ages. Primers used in a second PCR of roughly 7 to 12 cycles were a sample-barcoded 5' primer and a J-beta primer mix. In TCRdb, the 5' RACE reads were re-called with MiXCR into one record per CDR3 protein. Here the sample spans over a million distinct CDR3 sequences, approximately 63% being singletons. Points on this clonotype: Its matching antigen is unknown.

Study findings and constraints: There was no known CMV status for donors, so expanded clonotype changes were possibly confounded. A greater number of naive CD4+ cells and higher diversity distinguished long-lived donors from aged donors.

This CDR3 region has 18 residues. Germline V gene lookup returns CDR1 SGHDT and CDR2 YYEEEE. J was trimmed by 1 base and V by 0 bases; bases with no gene match: 7. The source is a man aged 18 to 35 in good health. Sequenced input: blood. This chain links TRBV5-6 with TRBJ2-1, with 10 nucleotides matching TRBD2. For the CDR3, the DNA is TGTGCCAGCAGCTTGGGGCTAGCGGGAGTCGGGTCCTACAATGAGCAGTTCTTC. This encodes CASSLGLAGVGSYNEQFF.